These T cell receptor beta chains were read from a single sample in a study of T-cell reconstitution after alpha-beta-depleted transplantation in children. In TCRdb, the PCR reads were re-called with MiXCR into one record per CDR3 protein. The table lists around 25,000 distinct CDR3 sequences, over 15% of them singletons, with around 38% in the top ten. Sequencing was performed on PBMCs, mostly from graft donor cells, taken 60 days after TCRalphabeta/CD19-depleted stem cell transplant. The receptors here all came from a male patient under 10 years old who had a stem cell transplant for acute lymphoblastic leukemia, so the T cells may come from the graft donor. CDR3s include the opening cysteine and the closing phenylalanine or tryptophan. The order of the fields is J gene, clone size, V gene, D gene, CDR3 DNA, CDR3 protein. D genes are given only for firm matches. Clone size is given for some rows only: seen once, a few or many times, or a class if the clone is expanded.

J: TRBJ2-1; size: NA; V: TRBV3-1; D: NA; DNA: TGTGCCAGCAGCCAAACCCGGGTATCCTACAATGAGCAGTTCTTC; CDR3: CASSQTRVSYNEQFF
J: TRBJ1-1; size: many; V: TRBV29-1; D: NA; DNA: TGCAGCGTTGTGGGTCCTAACATGAACACTGAAGCTTTCTTT; CDR3: CSVVGPNMNTEAFF
J: TRBJ1-1; size: NA; V: TRBV5-5; D: NA; DNA: TGTGCCAGCAGCACACACCACACTGAAGCTTTCTTT; CDR3: CASSTHHTEAFF
J: TRBJ1-5; size: medium-sized; V: TRBV12-3/TRBV12-4; D: TRBD1; DNA: TGTGCCAGCAGTTCCGGGACAGGGCAATATCAGCCCCAGCATTTT; CDR3: CASSSGTGQYQPQHF
J: TRBJ2-5; size: NA; V: TRBV3-1; D: NA; DNA: TGTGCCACCTCCAAGCACGTCTCCGGGACACAGTACTTC; CDR3: CATSKHVSGTQYF
J: TRBJ2-3; size: many; V: TRBV6-5; D: NA; DNA: TGTGCCAGCAGTTGGGGGGATACGCAGTATTTT; CDR3: CASSWGDTQYF
J: TRBJ2-7; size: NA; V: TRBV7-2; D: NA; DNA: TGTGCCAGCAGCGGGCCGTCGGGGGCCTCCTACGAGCAGTACTTC; CDR3: CASSGPSGASYEQYF
J: TRBJ1-1; size: NA; V: TRBV11-2; D: TRBD1; DNA: TGTGCCAGCGACGGGGGGACAGGGATCACTGAAGCTTTCTTT; CDR3: CASDGGTGITEAFF
J: TRBJ1-1; size: NA; V: TRBV3-1; D: TRBD1; DNA: TGTGCCAGCAGCCAGGGGACAGCTAGAGAAGCTTTCTTT; CDR3: CASSQGTAREAFF
J: TRBJ1-1; size: NA; V: TRBV5-4; D: TRBD1; DNA: TGTGCCAGCAGCCGGGACAGGTCGAACACTGAAGCTTTCTTT; CDR3: CASSRDRSNTEAFF
J: TRBJ2-7; size: NA; V: TRBV9; D: NA; DNA: TGTGCCAGCAGCGTAGCTCAAGGGGAGCTGTACGAGCAGTACTTC; CDR3: CASSVAQGELYEQYF
J: TRBJ2-1; size: NA; V: TRBV5-4; D: NA; DNA: TGTGCCAGCAGCTTTTATTCCCTAGACCATGAGCAGTTCTTC; CDR3: CASSFYSLDHEQFF
J: TRBJ1-1; size: many; V: TRBV5-1; D: NA; DNA: TGCGCCAGCAGCTTCCAAGACTTAAACACTGAAGCTTTCTTT; CDR3: CASSFQDLNTEAFF
J: TRBJ1-2; size: few; V: TRBV6-2/TRBV6-3; D: NA; DNA: TGTGCCAGCAGTTGCGACAGACCTCCCCACTATGGCTACACCTTC; CDR3: CASSCDRPPHYGYTF
J: TRBJ2-1; size: many; V: TRBV4-3; D: NA; DNA: TGCGCCAGCAGCCAAGAAGCGTACGGGGGAGTAAATGAGCAGTTCTTC; CDR3: CASSQEAYGGVNEQFF
J: TRBJ2-7; size: NA; V: TRBV7-9; D: NA; DNA: TGTGCCAGCAGCTCGGGCCAACAGAGTCACTCCTACGAGCAGTACTTC; CDR3: CASSSGQQSHSYEQYF
J: TRBJ2-4; size: NA; V: TRBV12-3/TRBV12-4; D: TRBD2; DNA: TGTGCCAGCAGTTTGACGGGAGGGGATCGGGACTTC; CDR3: CASSLTGGDRDF
J: TRBJ2-5; size: once; V: TRBV24-1; D: NA; DNA: TGTGCCACCAGTGATTTTTCGACAGGAAAAGAGACCCAGTACTTC; CDR3: CATSDFSTGKETQYF
J: TRBJ2-1; size: NA; V: TRBV5-1; D: NA; DNA: TGCGCCAGCAGCCGTACTACTAGTGTCAATGAGCAGTTCTTC; CDR3: CASSRTTSVNEQFF
J: TRBJ2-6; size: NA; V: TRBV7-9; D: NA; DNA: TGTGCCAGCAGCTCCAGGGCGGCCAACGTCCTGACTTTC; CDR3: CASSSRAANVLTF
J: TRBJ2-5; size: many; V: TRBV12-3/TRBV12-4; D: TRBD2; DNA: TGTGCCAGCAGTTCCGGGGGGGCGAAAGAGACCCAGTACTTC; CDR3: CASSSGGAKETQYF
J: TRBJ1-5; size: few; V: TRBV12-3/TRBV12-4; D: NA; DNA: TGTGCCAGCAGTCCGTGGGGGAAGAGGCAGCCCCAGCATTTT; CDR3: CASSPWGKRQPQHF
J: TRBJ2-3; size: NA; V: TRBV4-1; D: NA; DNA: TGCGCCAGCAGCCAAGATCACAGCGGAAAATATTCCTCTAGCACAGATACGCAGTATTTT; CDR3: CASSQDHSGKYSSSTDTQYF